The rows below give T cell receptor beta chains drawn from one sample of a study of blood T cell repertoires in COVID-19. Here immunoSEQ multiplex PCR was the method, and the copy in TCRdb shows in-frame clones only, minus some. Altogether roughly 60,000 clones are present, around 90% being singletons, with the ten largest covering over 9%. The sequenced sample was peripheral blood. All receptors derive from a human donor with acute or convalescent COVID-19. The donor label of this sample is uncertain. CDR3s include the opening cysteine and the closing phenylalanine or tryptophan. The D gene is left open where the match is weak. Rows may omit the clone size; those that give it use once, few, many or a size class.

cdr3_aa	cdr3_nt	clone_size	v_call	d_call	j_call	cdr3_length
CASSQRGRRDNEQFF	TGTGCCAGCAGCCAGAGGGGGCGTCGTGACAATGAGCAGTTCTTC	NA	TRBV7-2	TRBD1	TRBJ2-1	15
CASSFWTGNTEAFF	TGTGCCAGCAGCTTTTGGACAGGGAACACTGAAGCTTTCTTT	NA	TRBV7-9	TRBD1	TRBJ1-1	14
CASSQPGQGSYGYTF	TGTGCCAGCAGCCAACCTGGACAGGGGTCCTATGGCTACACCTTC	NA	TRBV4-2	TRBD1	TRBJ1-2	15
CASDRGRQPQHF	TGTGCCAGCGACAGGGGGCGTCAGCCCCAGCATTTT	NA	TRBV25-1	TRBD1	TRBJ1-5	12
CASSLGEGIGGYTF	TGTGCCAGCAGCCTAGGGGAGGGGATCGGTGGCTACACCTTC	NA	TRBV3-1/TRBV3-2	NA	TRBJ1-2	14
CASSPWEGSEKLFF	TGTGCCAGCAGCCCCTGGGAGGGAAGTGAAAAACTGTTTTTT	few	TRBV28	NA	TRBJ1-4	14
CASSDQGLGTEAFF	TGTGCCAGCAGTGATCAGGGTCTCGGCACTGAAGCTTTCTTT	NA	TRBV6-1	NA	TRBJ1-1	14
CASSSGGNGYTF	TGTGCCAGCAGCTCGGGGGGGAATGGCTACACCTTC	NA	TRBV11-3	NA	TRBJ1-2	12
CASSLGSGGYNEQFF	TGTGCCAGCAGCTTAGGTAGCGGGGGGTATAATGAGCAGTTCTTC	NA	TRBV7-2	TRBD2	TRBJ2-1	15
CASSEGQGNTGELFF	TGTGCCAGCAGTGAGGGCCAGGGGAACACCGGGGAGCTGTTTTTT	NA	TRBV2	NA	TRBJ2-2	15
CASSLPGLPYTGELFF	TGTGCCAGCAGCCTTCCGGGACTACCATACACCGGGGAGCTGTTTTTT	NA	TRBV7-9	TRBD2	TRBJ2-2	16
CASSRRSTGGDEQFF	TGTGCCAGCAGCCGCAGATCGACGGGGGGCGATGAGCAGTTCTTC	NA	TRBV5-8	NA	TRBJ2-1	15
CATSAGTDTQYF	TGTGCCACCAGTGCAGGAACAGATACGCAGTATTTT	NA	TRBV24-1	NA	TRBJ2-3	12
CSASSGVYNSPLHF	TGCAGTGCTAGTTCAGGGGTCTATAATTCACCCCTCCACTTT	NA	TRBV20-1	NA	TRBJ1-6	14
CATSDGGTGGDRNYGYTF	TGTGCCACCAGTGATGGGGGTACAGGGGGCGATCGTAACTATGGCTACACCTTC	NA	TRBV24-1	TRBD1	TRBJ1-2	18
CASRRDRGDEKLFF	TGTGCCAGCAGGAGGGACAGGGGGGACGAAAAACTGTTTTTT	NA	TRBV5-6	TRBD1	TRBJ1-4	14
CASSQVTSGRVGNEQFF	TGTGCCAGCAGCCAGGTGACTAGCGGGAGGGTCGGAAATGAGCAGTTCTTC	NA	TRBV3-1/TRBV3-2	TRBD2	TRBJ2-1	17
CASSRLKSTDTQYF	TGCGCCAGCAGCCGACTGAAAAGCACAGATACGCAGTATTTT	NA	TRBV10-1	NA	TRBJ2-3	14
CASSISAGGRGETQYF	TGTGCCAGTAGTATCTCGGCAGGGGGAAGAGGAGAGACCCAGTACTTC	NA	TRBV19	TRBD1	TRBJ2-5	16
CASKGRERVQETQYF	TGTGCCAGTAAGGGGAGGGAGAGGGTCCAAGAGACCCAGTACTTC	NA	TRBV19	TRBD2	TRBJ2-5	15
CASSEFLGADTEAFF	TGTGCCAGCAGCGAATTTTTGGGAGCGGACACTGAAGCTTTCTTT	NA	TRBV7-9	NA	TRBJ1-1	15
CASSQGQAPQETQYF	TGTGCCAGCAGCCAAGGACAGGCCCCCCAAGAGACCCAGTACTTC	NA	TRBV11-3	TRBD1	TRBJ2-5	15
CARGADQPQHF	TGCGCCAGAGGGGCGGATCAGCCCCAGCATTTT	NA	TRBV23-1	NA	TRBJ1-5	11
CASKRGGTDTQYF	TGCGCCAGCAAACGGGGGGGCACAGATACGCAGTATTTT	NA	TRBV10-1	TRBD2	TRBJ2-3	13
CASSHGTGVDQPQHF	TGCGCCAGCAGTCATGGGACAGGGGTCGATCAGCCCCAGCATTTT	NA	TRBV23-1	TRBD1	TRBJ1-5	15
CASSLAGGLRETQYF	TGTGCCAGCAGCTTAGCGGGGGGGCTGCGAGAGACCCAGTACTTC	once	TRBV5-4	TRBD2	TRBJ2-5	15
CASSPPGGNTEAFF	TGTGCCAGCTCACCGCCAGGGGGTAACACTGAAGCTTTCTTT	NA	TRBV18	TRBD1	TRBJ1-1	14
CASSFLQSNTEAFF	TGTGCCAGCAGTTTTTTACAGTCGAACACTGAAGCTTTCTTT	few	TRBV27	NA	TRBJ1-1	14